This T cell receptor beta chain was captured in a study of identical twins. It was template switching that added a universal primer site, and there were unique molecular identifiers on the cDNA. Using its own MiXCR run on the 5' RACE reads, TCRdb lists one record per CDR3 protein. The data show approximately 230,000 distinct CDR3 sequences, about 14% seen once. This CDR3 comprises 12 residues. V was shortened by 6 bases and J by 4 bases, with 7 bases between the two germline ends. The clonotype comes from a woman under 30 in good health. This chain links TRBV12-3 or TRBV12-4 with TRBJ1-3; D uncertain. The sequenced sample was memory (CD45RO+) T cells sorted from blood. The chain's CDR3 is CASSIPGNTIYF. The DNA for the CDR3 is TGTGCCAGCAGCATACCCGGAAACACCATATATTTT.